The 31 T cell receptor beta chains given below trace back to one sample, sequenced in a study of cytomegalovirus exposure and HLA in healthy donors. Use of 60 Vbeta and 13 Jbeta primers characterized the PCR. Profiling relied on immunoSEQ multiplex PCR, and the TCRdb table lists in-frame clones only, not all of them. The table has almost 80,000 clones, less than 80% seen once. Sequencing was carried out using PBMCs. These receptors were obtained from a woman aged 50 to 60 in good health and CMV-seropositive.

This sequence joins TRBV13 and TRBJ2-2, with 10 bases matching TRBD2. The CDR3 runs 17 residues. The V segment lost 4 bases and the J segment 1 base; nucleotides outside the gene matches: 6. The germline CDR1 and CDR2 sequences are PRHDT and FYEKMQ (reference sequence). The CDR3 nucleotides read TGTGCCAGCAGCTCAGAGCTAGCGGGGGTGAACACCGGGGAGCTGTTTTTT. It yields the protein CASSSELAGVNTGELFF.

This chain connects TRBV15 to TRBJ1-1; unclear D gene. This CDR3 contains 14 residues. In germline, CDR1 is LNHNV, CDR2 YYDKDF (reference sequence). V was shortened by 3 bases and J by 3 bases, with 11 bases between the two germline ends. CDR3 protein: CATSSYRRDTEAFF. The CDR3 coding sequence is TGTGCCACCAGCAGTTATAGGAGGGACACTGAAGCTTTCTTT.

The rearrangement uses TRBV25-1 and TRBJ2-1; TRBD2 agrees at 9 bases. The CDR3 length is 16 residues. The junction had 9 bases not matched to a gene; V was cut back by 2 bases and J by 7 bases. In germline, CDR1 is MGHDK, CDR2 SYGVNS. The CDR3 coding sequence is TGTGCCAGCAGTGAACAAGGCGGGGGGGCCAAGAATGAGCAGTTCTTC. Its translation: CASSEQGGGAKNEQFF.

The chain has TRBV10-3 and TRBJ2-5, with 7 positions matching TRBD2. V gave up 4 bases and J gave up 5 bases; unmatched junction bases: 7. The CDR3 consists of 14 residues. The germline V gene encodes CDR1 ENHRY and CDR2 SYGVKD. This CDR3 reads CAISAGRADETQYF. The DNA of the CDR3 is TGTGCCATCAGTGCGGGGAGGGCCGACGAGACCCAGTACTTC.

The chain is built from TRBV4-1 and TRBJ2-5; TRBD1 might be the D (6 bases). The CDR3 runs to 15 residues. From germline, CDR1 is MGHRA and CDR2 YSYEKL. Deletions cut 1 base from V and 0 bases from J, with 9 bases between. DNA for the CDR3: TGCGCCAGCAGCCAAGTACAGGGTGACCAAGAGACCCAGTACTTC. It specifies CASSQVQGDQETQYF.

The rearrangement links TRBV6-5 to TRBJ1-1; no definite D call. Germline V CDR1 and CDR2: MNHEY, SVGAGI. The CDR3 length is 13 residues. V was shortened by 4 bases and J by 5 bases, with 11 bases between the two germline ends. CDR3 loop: CASSSPLRTEAFF. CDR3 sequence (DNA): TGTGCCAGCAGTTCCCCTCTACGGACTGAAGCTTTCTTT.

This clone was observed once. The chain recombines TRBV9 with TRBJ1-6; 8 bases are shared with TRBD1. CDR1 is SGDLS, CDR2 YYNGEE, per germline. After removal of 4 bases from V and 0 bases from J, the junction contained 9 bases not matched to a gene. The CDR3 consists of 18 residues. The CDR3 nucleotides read TGTGCCAGCAGCCCTTGGACAGGGATAAGCTCCTATAATTCACCCCTCCACTTT. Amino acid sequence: CASSPWTGISSYNSPLHF.

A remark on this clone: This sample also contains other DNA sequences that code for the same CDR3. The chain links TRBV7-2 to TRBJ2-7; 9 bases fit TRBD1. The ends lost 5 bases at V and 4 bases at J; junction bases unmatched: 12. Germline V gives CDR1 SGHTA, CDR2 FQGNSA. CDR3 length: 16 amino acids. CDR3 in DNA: TGTGCCAGCAGCGACCCTTTTGACAGGGGGGTATACGAGCAGTACTTC. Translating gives CASSDPFDRGVYEQYF.

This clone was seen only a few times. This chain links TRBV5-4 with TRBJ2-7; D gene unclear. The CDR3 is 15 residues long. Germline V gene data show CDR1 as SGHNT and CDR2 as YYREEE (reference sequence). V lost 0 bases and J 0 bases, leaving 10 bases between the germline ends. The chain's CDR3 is CASSLDQSSSYEQYF. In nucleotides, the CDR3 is TGTGCCAGCAGCTTGGACCAATCGAGCTCCTACGAGCAGTACTTC.

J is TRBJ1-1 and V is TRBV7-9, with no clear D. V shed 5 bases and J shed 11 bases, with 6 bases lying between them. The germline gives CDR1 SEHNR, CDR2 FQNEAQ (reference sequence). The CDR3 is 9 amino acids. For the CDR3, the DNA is TGTGCCAGCAGCGAACTTGCTTTCTTT. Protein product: CASSELAFF.

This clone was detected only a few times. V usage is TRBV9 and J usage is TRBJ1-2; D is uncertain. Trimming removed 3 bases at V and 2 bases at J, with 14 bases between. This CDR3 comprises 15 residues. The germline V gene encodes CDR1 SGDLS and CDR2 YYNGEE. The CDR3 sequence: CASSGHGRGNYGYTF. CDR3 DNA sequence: TGTGCCAGCAGCGGCCACGGACGGGGAAACTATGGCTACACCTTC.

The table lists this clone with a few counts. The CDR3 loop is CASSVILAGAREQFF. The CDR3 DNA follows: TGTGCCAGCAGCGTAATACTAGCGGGGGCGCGTGAGCAGTTCTTC. This chain links TRBV6-4 with TRBJ2-1; TRBD2 matches 11 bases. The CDR3 totals 15 residues. In germline, CDR1 is MRHNA, CDR2 SNTAGT. The V and J ends lost 6 bases and 9 bases, in that order; junction bases with no gene match: 10.

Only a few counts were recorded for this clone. The CDR3: CASSLPGGPIYF. The CDR3 region has the DNA TGTGCCAGCAGCCTCCCAGGGGGGCCCATATATTTT. The chain recombines TRBV9 with TRBJ1-3, with TRBD1 identical over 7 bases. The CDR3 extends over 12 amino acids. CDR1 and CDR2 (germline): SGDLS, YYNGEE. V lost 4 bases and J lost 11; bases outside the gene matches: 6. Complete variable domain (other parts from reference TRBV9 and TRBJ1-3): DSGVTQTPKHLITATGQRVTLRCSPRSGDLSVYWYQQSLDQGLQFLIQYYNGEERAKGNILERFSAQQFPDLHSELNLSSLELGDSALYFCASSLPGGPIYFGEGSWLTVV.

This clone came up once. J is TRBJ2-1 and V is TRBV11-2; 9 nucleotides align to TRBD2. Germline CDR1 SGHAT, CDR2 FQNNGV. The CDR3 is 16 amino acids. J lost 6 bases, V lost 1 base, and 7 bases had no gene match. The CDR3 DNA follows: TGTGCCAGCAGCTTAGCTGCTAGCGGGGAAATCAATGAGCAGTTCTTC. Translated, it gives CASSLAASGEINEQFF.

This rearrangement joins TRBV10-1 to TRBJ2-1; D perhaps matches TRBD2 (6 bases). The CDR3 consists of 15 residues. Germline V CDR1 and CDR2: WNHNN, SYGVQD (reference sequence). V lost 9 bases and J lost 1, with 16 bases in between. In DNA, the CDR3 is TGCGCCAGTGGGGAAGCCGGGGGTTCCTACAATGAGCAGTTCTTC. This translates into CASGEAGGSYNEQFF.

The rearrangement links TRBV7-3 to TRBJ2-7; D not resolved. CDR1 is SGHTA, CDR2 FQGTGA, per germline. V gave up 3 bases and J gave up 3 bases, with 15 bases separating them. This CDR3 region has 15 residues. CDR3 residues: CASSLASMGHYEQYF. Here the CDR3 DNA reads TGTGCCAGCAGCTTGGCCTCAATGGGCCACTACGAGCAGTACTTC.

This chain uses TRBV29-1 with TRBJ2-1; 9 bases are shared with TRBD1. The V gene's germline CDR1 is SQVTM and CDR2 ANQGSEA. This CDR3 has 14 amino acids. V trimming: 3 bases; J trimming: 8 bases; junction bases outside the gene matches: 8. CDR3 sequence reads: CSVESRTGDDEQFF. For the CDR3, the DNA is TGCAGCGTTGAGTCTAGGACAGGGGACGATGAGCAGTTCTTC.

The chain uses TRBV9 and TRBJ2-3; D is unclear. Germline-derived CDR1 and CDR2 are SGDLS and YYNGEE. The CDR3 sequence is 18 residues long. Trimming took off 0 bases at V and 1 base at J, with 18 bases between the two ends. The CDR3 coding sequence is TGTGCCAGCAGCGTAGGGTGGATGCTGAGGTCTCGCACAGATACGCAGTATTTT. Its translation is CASSVGWMLRSRTDTQYF.

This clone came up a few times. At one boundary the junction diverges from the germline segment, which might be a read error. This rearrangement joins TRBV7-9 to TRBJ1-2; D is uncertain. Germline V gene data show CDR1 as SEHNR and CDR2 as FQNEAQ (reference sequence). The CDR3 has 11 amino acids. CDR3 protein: CSSSFAGGYTF. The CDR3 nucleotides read TGTTCCAGCAGCTTCGCGGGAGGCTACACCTTC.

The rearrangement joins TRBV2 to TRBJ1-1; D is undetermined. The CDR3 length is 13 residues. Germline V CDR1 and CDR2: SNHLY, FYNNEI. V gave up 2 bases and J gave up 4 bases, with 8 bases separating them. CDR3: CASSERVSTEAFF. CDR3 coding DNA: TGTGCCAGCAGTGAACGGGTGTCCACTGAAGCTTTCTTT.

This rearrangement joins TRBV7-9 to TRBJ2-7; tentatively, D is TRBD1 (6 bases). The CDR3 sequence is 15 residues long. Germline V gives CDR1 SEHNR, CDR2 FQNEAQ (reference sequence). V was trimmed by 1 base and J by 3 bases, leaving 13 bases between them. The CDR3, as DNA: TGTGCCAGCAGCTTAGATAGGCAGGGGAACTACGAGCAGTACGTC. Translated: CASSLDRQGNYEQYV.

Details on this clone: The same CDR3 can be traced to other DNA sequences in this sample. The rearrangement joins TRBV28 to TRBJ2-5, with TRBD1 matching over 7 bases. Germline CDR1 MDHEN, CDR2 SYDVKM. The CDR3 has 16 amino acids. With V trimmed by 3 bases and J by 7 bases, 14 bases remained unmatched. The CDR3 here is CASSFYQTGALGTQYF. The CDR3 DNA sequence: TGTGCCAGCAGTTTTTATCAAACAGGGGCCCTGGGGACCCAGTACTTC.

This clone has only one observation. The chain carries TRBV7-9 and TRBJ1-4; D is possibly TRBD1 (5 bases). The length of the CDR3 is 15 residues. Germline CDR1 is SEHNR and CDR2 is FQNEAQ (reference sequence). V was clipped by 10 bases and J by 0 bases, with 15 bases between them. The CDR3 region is CAIGGGYTTNEKLFF. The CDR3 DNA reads TGTGCCATCGGGGGGGGGTACACAACTAATGAAAAACTGTTTTTT.

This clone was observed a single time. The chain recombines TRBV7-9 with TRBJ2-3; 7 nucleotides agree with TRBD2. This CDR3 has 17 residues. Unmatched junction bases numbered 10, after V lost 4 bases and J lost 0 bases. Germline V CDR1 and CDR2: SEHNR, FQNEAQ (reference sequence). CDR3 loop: CASSSLNSGPSTDTQYF. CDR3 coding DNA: TGTGCCAGCAGCTCATTAAATAGCGGGCCTAGCACAGATACGCAGTATTTT.

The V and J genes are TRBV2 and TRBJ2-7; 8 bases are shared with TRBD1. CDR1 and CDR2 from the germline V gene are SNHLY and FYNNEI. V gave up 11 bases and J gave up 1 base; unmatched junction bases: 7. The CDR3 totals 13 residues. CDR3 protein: CAGVGQESYEQYF. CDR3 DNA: TGTGCCGGAGTGGGACAGGAGTCCTACGAGCAGTACTTC.

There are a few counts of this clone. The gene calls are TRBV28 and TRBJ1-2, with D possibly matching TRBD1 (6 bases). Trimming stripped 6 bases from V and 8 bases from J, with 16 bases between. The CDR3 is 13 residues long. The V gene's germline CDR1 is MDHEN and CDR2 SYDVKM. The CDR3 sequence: CASSPPSGEGYTF. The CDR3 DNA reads TGTGCCAGCAGCCCTCCCTCAGGGGAGGGCTACACCTTC.

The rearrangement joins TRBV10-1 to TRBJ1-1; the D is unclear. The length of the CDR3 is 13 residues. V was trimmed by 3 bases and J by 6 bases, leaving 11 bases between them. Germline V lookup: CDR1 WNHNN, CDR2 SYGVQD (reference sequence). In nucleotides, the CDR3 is TGCGCCAGCAGTGACTTCGTTGCGGCTGAAGCTTTCTTT. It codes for CASSDFVAAEAFF.

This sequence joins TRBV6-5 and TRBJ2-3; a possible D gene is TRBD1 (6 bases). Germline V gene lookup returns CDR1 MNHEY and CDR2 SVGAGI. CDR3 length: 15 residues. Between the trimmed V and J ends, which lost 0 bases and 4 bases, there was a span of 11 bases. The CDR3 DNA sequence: TGTGCCAGCAGTTACTCTCGAGGGACACCAGATACGCAGTATTTT. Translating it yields CASSYSRGTPDTQYF.

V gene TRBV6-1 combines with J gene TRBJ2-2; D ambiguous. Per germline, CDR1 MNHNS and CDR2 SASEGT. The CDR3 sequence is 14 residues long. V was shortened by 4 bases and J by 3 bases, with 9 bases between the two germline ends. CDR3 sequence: CASSVSGDTGELFF. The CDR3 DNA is TGTGCCAGCAGTGTTTCCGGAGACACCGGGGAGCTGTTTTTT.

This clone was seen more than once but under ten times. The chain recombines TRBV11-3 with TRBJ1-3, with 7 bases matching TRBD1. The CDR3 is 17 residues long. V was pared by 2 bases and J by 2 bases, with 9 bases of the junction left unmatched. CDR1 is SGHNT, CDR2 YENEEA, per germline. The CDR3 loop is CASSLHTGDRPGNTIYF. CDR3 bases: TGTGCCAGCAGCTTACACACAGGGGATCGCCCTGGAAACACCATATATTTT.

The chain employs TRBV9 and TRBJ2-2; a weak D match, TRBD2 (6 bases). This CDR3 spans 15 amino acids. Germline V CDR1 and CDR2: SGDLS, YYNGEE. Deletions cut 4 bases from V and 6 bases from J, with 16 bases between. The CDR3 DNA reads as TGTGCCAGCAGCACAGGACTCGGGGAGGCCGGGGAGCTGTTTTTT. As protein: CASSTGLGEAGELFF.